This T cell receptor beta chain derives from a study of beta chain features in type 1 diabetes. Study-level findings and limits: Cells with high TCR expression could be over-represented by cDNA sequencing. Junctions at VDJ sites from type 1 diabetes patients had fewer insertions and more deletions. A potential PCR bias toward shorter templates would be equal in patient and control samples.

Of the isolated RNA, all was reverse transcribed, and so the sequenced material was expressed TCRB transcripts. Here immunoSEQ multiplex PCR was the method, and the copy in TCRdb shows in-frame clones only, minus some. In the table there are 10,000 to 15,000 clones, 35% to 55% of which are singletons. Only a few counts were recorded for this clone. Its antigen is unidentified. The CDR3 consists of 16 residues. V lost 1 base and J 2 bases, leaving 13 bases between the germline ends. The germline V gene encodes CDR1 LGHNA and CDR2 YNFKEQ. Sample: stem cell memory CD4+ T cells from blood. The genes are TRBV4-2 and TRBJ2-3; possibly TRBD2 for D (6 bases). The TCR comes from a young man in good health. The CDR3 sequence is CASSQGGASLTDTQYF. The CDR3 DNA is TGTGCCAGCAGCCAAGGCGGGGCCAGCCTCACAGATACGCAGTATTTT.